This record looks at one T cell receptor (beta chain) sequence and its context. This record comes from a study of cytomegalovirus exposure and HLA in healthy donors. The CDR3 extends over 17 amino acids. The germline V gene encodes CDR1 LGHNA and CDR2 YSLEER. The trim removed 0 bases at V and 6 bases at J, leaving 10 bases unmatched. The protocol was immunoSEQ multiplex PCR, while the TCRdb copy is restricted to in-frame clones and leaves out a portion. The profile shows under 80,000 clones, approximately 93% of them singletons. The TCR comes from a woman aged 18-29 years in good health and CMV-seropositive. The sample was PBMCs. The chain combines TRBV4-3 with TRBJ2-7; 11 positions agree with TRBD1. The DNA of the CDR3 is TGCGCCAGCAGCCAAGATTGGGGACAGGGGGGGTACGGCGAGCAGTACTTC. Its translation is CASSQDWGQGGYGEQYF.